The 10 T cell receptor beta chains below were found in one sample sequenced in a study of shared T cell receptors in the human thymus. TCRdb's copy holds only in-frame clones and misses some; the assay was immunoSEQ multiplex PCR. The sample has roughly 660,000 clones; 88% are singletons. These data were also reused for a study on human thymus T cells.

The sequencing sample was made of thymocytes. The origin of the receptors is a boy less than two years old with a congenital heart defect.

CDR3 sequence reads: CASSVSGRPYNEQFF. The CDR3, as DNA: TGTGCCAGCAGCGTAAGCGGGAGGCCCTACAATGAGCAGTTCTTC. The J gene is TRBJ2-1, the V gene TRBV7-9; TRBD2 aligns across 9 bases. CDR1 and CDR2 (germline): SEHNR, FQNEAQ (reference sequence). The J segment lost 2 bases and the V segment lost 5 bases, leaving 4 bases of the junction unmatched. The CDR3 consists of 15 residues.

The rearrangement uses TRBV29-1 and TRBJ2-1; maybe TRBD2 (6 bases). This CDR3 is built from 14 residues. V lost 5 bases and J 4 bases, leaving 15 bases between the germline ends. Per germline, CDR1 SQVTM and CDR2 ANQGSEA. CDR3 residues: CSVWLADLYNEQFF. DNA of the CDR3: TGCAGCGTTTGGTTAGCGGACCTATACAATGAGCAGTTCTTC.

As for this clone: This CDR3 is also generated by other DNA sequences in the sample. The chain uses TRBV7-9 and TRBJ2-7; 10 bases map to TRBD1. After removal of 6 bases from V and 2 bases from J, the junction contained 4 bases not matched to a gene. The CDR3 contains 14 residues. Germline V gene sequence: CDR1 SEHNR, CDR2 FQNEAQ (reference sequence). CDR3 DNA sequence: TGTGCCAGCAGTCGGGACAGGGGAACCTACGAGCAGTACTTC. Encoded protein: CASSRDRGTYEQYF.

This clone was found a few times. The V gene is TRBV4-1, the J gene TRBJ2-7; 10 positions agree with TRBD1. V dropped 0 bases and J dropped 5; count of bases not matched to a gene: 7. This CDR3 has 16 amino acids. Germline V gene data show CDR1 as MGHRA and CDR2 as YSYEKL. The CDR3, as DNA: TGCGCCAGCAGCCAAGACCCCGGGACAGGGGCCCACGAGCAGTACTTC. Its translation: CASSQDPGTGAHEQYF.

This chain uses TRBV4-3 with TRBJ2-1; TRBD1 agrees at 11 bases. Germline V gene data show CDR1 as LGHNA and CDR2 as YSLEER. The V and J ends lost 1 base and 4 bases, in that order; junction bases with no gene match: 3. This CDR3 spans 16 amino acids. For the CDR3, the DNA is TGCGCCAGCAGCCAAGCGGGACAGGGGGGGTACAATGAGCAGTTCTTC. Amino acid sequence: CASSQAGQGGYNEQFF.

This clone was counted once. The genes are TRBV9 and TRBJ2-7; D remains ambiguous. The CDR3 has 13 amino acids. The germline gives CDR1 SGDLS, CDR2 YYNGEE. Deletions cut 0 bases from V and 2 bases from J, with 6 bases between. The CDR3, as DNA: TGTGCCAGCAGCGTAGACAGCCCCTACGAGCAGTACTTC. Translated, it gives CASSVDSPYEQYF. The whole variable domain, remainder taken from reference TRBV9 and TRBJ2-7, is DSGVTQTPKHLITATGQRVTLRCSPRSGDLSVYWYQQSLDQGLQFLIQYYNGEERAKGNILERFSAQQFPDLHSELNLSSLELGDSALYFCASSVDSPYEQYFGPGTRLTVT.

The chain has TRBV30 and TRBJ1-5, with 9 bases matching TRBD1. This CDR3 contains 16 residues. Germline-derived CDR1 and CDR2 are GTSNPN and SVGIG (reference sequence). The junction had 8 bases not matched to a gene; V was cut back by 1 base and J by 4 bases. The CDR3 DNA reads as TGTGCCTGGAGTGCTCGGGGACAGGGCCTTAATCAGCCCCAGCATTTT. It is translated as CAWSARGQGLNQPQHF.

V is TRBV12-5 and J is TRBJ2-3; 12 positions match TRBD2. CDR1 is LGHNT and CDR2 is FRNRAP in the germline V gene. This CDR3 is 18 amino acids long. With 4 bases clipped from V and 2 bases from J, the junction kept 10 bases outside the gene matches. The CDR3 bases are TGTGCTAGTGGTTCGTTCATTCTAGCGGGAGGGCCCACAGATACGCAGTATTTT. Its protein is CASGSFILAGGPTDTQYF.

CDR3 DNA sequence: TGTGCCAGCCTCCAGACAGACCCCCTCTACAATGAGCAGTTCTTC. It yields the protein CASLQTDPLYNEQFF. The gene calls are TRBV2 and TRBJ2-1; TRBD1 is a possible D gene (5 bases). This CDR3 spans 15 amino acids. Trimming removed 8 bases from V and 3 bases from J, with 17 bases in between. Germline assignment: CDR1 SNHLY and CDR2 FYNNEI.

This clone occurred a few times. The rearrangement links TRBV27 to TRBJ2-7; 8 nucleotides agree with TRBD1. V lost 3 bases to trimming and J lost 3 bases; unmatched junction nucleotides: 1. The length of the CDR3 is 13 residues. Germline loops: CDR1 MNHEY, CDR2 SMNVEV (reference sequence). This CDR3 reads CASSFRGLYEQYF. As DNA, the CDR3 is TGTGCCAGCAGTTTCAGGGGGCTCTACGAGCAGTACTTC.